The entry below describes one T cell receptor beta chain. It was during active infection that Seattle patients were enrolled and then longitudinally followed. TCRdb keeps only in-frame clones here, not all; method: immunoSEQ multiplex PCR. The sample carries hundreds of thousands of clones, over 80% recorded once. This sample was included in a study of blood T cell repertoires in COVID-19. Study information: PBMCs, B-cell-depleted T cells, or T cells provided the cDNA or gDNA that made up the material.

Trimming removed 8 bases at V and 9 bases at J, with 20 bases between. Germline V CDR1 and CDR2: SNHLY, FYNNEI. The CDR3 length is 13 residues. The chain carries TRBV2 and TRBJ2-7; D gene unclear. Sequencing used peripheral blood. The sequence was collected from a woman in her seventies with COVID-19, enrolled during active disease. The CDR3 DNA sequence: TGTGCCAGCCTCCGACTGGGTGTTGACGGGCAGTACTTC. It is translated as CASLRLGVDGQYF.